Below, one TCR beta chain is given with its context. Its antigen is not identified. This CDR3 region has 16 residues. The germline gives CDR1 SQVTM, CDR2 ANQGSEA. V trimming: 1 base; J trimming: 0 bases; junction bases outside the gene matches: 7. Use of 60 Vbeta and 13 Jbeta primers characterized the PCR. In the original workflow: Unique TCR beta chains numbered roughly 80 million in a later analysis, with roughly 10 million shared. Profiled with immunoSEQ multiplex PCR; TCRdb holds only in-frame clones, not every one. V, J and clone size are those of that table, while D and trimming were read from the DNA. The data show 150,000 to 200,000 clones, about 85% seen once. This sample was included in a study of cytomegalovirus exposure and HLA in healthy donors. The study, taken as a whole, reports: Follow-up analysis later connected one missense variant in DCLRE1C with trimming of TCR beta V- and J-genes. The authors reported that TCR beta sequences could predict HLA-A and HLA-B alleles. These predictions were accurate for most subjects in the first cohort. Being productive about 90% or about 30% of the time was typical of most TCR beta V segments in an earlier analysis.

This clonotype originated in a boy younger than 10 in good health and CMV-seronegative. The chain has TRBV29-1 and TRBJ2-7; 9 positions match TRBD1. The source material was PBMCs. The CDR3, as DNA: TGCAGCGTTGAAGTGGGACAGGGTCCTAGCTCCTACGAGCAGTACTTC. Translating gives CSVEVGQGPSSYEQYF.